This T cell receptor (beta chain) was retrieved from a study of a mutant IDH1 vaccine in newly diagnosed glioma. TCRdb keeps only in-frame clones here, not all; method: immunoSEQ multiplex PCR. The table records 55,000 to 70,000 clones, around 86% of them present only once. This CDR3 contains 13 residues. The ends were cut back, 4 bases at V and 10 bases at J, with 15 bases in the middle. Germline V gene data show CDR1 as SGHRS and CDR2 as YFSETQ. Time point specified: baseline, week 1 (first vaccination visit). The treatment denotes: pre-vaccination baseline after standard-of-care therapy. This receptor was obtained from a young man with glioma. Material: PBMCs, obtained from a glioma patient treated with radiotherapy, temozolomide or both. This chain connects TRBV5-1 to TRBJ2-1; D gene ambiguous. As DNA, the CDR3 is TGCGCCAGCAGCCTGGGTCGTCCCGAAGAGCAGTTCTTC. Translation: CASSLGRPEEQFF. Filled out from reference TRBV5-1 and TRBJ2-1, the complete variable domain reads KAGVTQTPRYLIKTRGQQVTLSCSPISGHRSVSWYQQTPGQGLQFLFEYFSETQRNKGNFPGRFSGRQFSNSRSEMNVSTLELGDSALYLCASSLGRPEEQFFGPGTRLTVL.